The entry that follows covers one T cell receptor beta chain sequence. TCRdb's copy holds only in-frame clones and misses some; the assay was immunoSEQ multiplex PCR. The sample has approximately 28,000 clones, around 87% seen once; the top ten hold roughly 25%. Trimming stripped 0 bases from V and 5 bases from J, with 16 bases between. The CDR3 is made up of 16 amino acids. Germline V gene lookup returns CDR1 MNHEY and CDR2 SVGAGI. The sample originates from a study of OX40 agonist ivuxolimab in advanced cancers. The source of this sequence is an adult with an advanced solid tumor such as melanoma, head and neck, liver or kidney cancer. The sample in question was CD4+ or CD8+ T cells sorted from blood, obtained in a trial of the OX40 agonist ivuxolimab. This chain links TRBV6-5 with TRBJ1-1; weak D call: TRBD1 (6 bases). The CDR3 sequence: CASSYSRSGGLTEAFF. CDR3 nucleotides: TGTGCCAGCAGTTACTCGAGGTCGGGGGGGCTTACTGAAGCTTTCTTT.